The 6 T cell receptor beta chains presented below share a single source sample, sequenced in a study of cytomegalovirus exposure and HLA in healthy donors. PCR involved 60 Vbeta and 13 Jbeta primers. TCRdb's table, derived via immunoSEQ multiplex PCR, lists solely in-frame clones and lacks some. Of 100,000 to 150,000 clones in the sample, over 70% were seen once. The sample was PBMCs. These receptors originate from a middle-aged woman in good health and CMV-seronegative.

The J gene is TRBJ2-5, the V gene TRBV27; unclear D gene. With 3 bases removed from V and 2 bases from J, the gap between germline ends came to 13 bases. The CDR3 covers 15 residues. Per germline, CDR1 MNHEY and CDR2 SMNVEV (reference sequence). CDR3 residues: CASSLTHLVQETQYF. The CDR3 region has the DNA TGTGCCAGCAGTTTGACCCACCTAGTGCAAGAGACCCAGTACTTC.

The chain combines TRBV7-3 with TRBJ2-6; TRBD2 matches at 8 bases. This CDR3 has 16 residues. V dropped 5 bases and J dropped 4; count of bases not matched to a gene: 7. The V gene's germline CDR1 is SGHTA and CDR2 FQGTGA. The CDR3 region has the DNA TGTGCCAGCAGCCCGGGAGGGGCCAGCGGGGCCAACGTCCTGACTTTC. It yields the protein CASSPGGASGANVLTF. Together with reference TRBV7-3 and TRBJ2-6, the CDR3 gives the full variable domain: GAGVSQTPSNKVTEKGKYVELRCDPISGHTALYWYRQSLGQGPEFLIYFQGTGAADDSGLPNDRFFAVRPEGSVSTLKIQRTERGDSAVYLCASSPGGASGANVLTFGAGSRLTVL.

The chain carries TRBV28 and TRBJ1-1; TRBD1 is a possible D gene (5 bases). V was cut by 7 bases and J by 5 bases, with 17 bases left in between. The CDR3 covers 14 residues. Germline V gene sequence: CDR1 MDHEN, CDR2 SYDVKM. Here the CDR3 reads CASIPALEGTEAFF. In nucleotides, the CDR3 is TGTGCCAGCATTCCCGCCCTGGAGGGGACTGAAGCTTTCTTT. Full variable domain (outside the CDR3, taken from reference TRBV28 and TRBJ1-1): DVKVTQSSRYLVKRTGEKVFLECVQDMDHENMFWYRQDPGLGLRLIYFSYDVKMKEKGDIPEGYSVSREKKERFSLILESASTNQTSMYLCASIPALEGTEAFFGQGTRLTVV.

The chain links TRBV6-1 to TRBJ2-3; D is possibly TRBD2 (6 bases). The germline V and J ends were trimmed by 1 base and 10 bases, with 24 bases remaining between them. This CDR3 is 17 amino acids long. Germline V gene sequence: CDR1 MNHNS, CDR2 SASEGT. CDR3 sequence: CASSEVEVLAPMRAQYF. In DNA form, the CDR3 reads TGTGCCAGCAGTGAAGTTGAAGTACTAGCCCCGATGAGGGCGCAGTATTTT.

The chain employs TRBV21-1 and TRBJ1-4; the D call TRBD1 from the table was never checked on the DNA. TRBV21-1 counts as a pseudogene. The CDR3 extends over 22 amino acids. The CDR3 loop reads CASSSPIYRDRVPQKGNEKLFF. The CDR3 nucleotides are TGTGCCAGCAGCTCTCCCATATACCGGGACAGGGTACCCCAGAAAGGTAATGAAAAACTGTTTTTT.

The gene calls are TRBV20-1 and TRBJ1-1; D remains unclear. The V end lost 8 bases, the J end lost 0 bases, and 7 bases lay between the germline ends. Germline-derived CDR1 and CDR2 are DFQATT and SNEGSKA (reference sequence). The CDR3 covers 11 residues. Here the CDR3 DNA reads TGCAGTCCCAAAATGAACACTGAAGCTTTCTTT. This encodes CSPKMNTEAFF.